Listed here are 29 T cell receptor beta chains from one sample, sequenced in a study of Ad26.COV2.S vaccination and SARS-CoV-2 variants. Stated treatment: about 20 received Ad26.COV2.S at low or high dose, single or two shots; five or six received placebo; per-sample allocation not given. Collection of samples fell on day 63 after the first vaccine or placebo injection. TCRdb's copy holds only in-frame clones and misses some; the assay was immunoSEQ multiplex PCR. The sample holds a few hundred thousand clones, about 91% seen once. Specimen: peripheral blood, collected in a trial of Ad26.COV2.S vaccine versus placebo. The receptors shown here come from a person aged 18-60 years who received the Ad26.COV2.S COVID-19 vaccine or a placebo.

The chain links TRBV2 to TRBJ2-1, with 8 bases aligning to TRBD2. The CDR3 runs 15 residues. The trim removed 3 bases at V and 10 bases at J, leaving 11 bases unmatched. Germline-derived CDR1 and CDR2 are SNHLY and FYNNEI. The CDR3 DNA sequence: TGTGCCAGCAGTGATAGGGTTAGCGGGATTCGGGAGCAGTTCTTC. This gives the protein CASSDRVSGIREQFF.

The chain recombines TRBV19 with TRBJ2-3; D gene ambiguous. Looked up from germline, CDR1 is LNHDA and CDR2 is SQIVND (reference sequence). Trimming shortened V by 1 base and J by 4 bases, and 9 bases separated the two germline ends. The CDR3 runs 14 residues. The CDR3 is CASSIARVSDTQYF. The DNA of the CDR3 is TGTGCCAGTAGTATAGCGCGTGTTTCAGATACGCAGTATTTT.

The V call is TRBV29-1, the J call TRBJ2-2; TRBD1 or TRBD2 may be the D gene (5 bases each). CDR1 and CDR2 (germline): SQVTM, ANQGSEA. V shed 5 bases and J shed 3 bases, with 10 bases lying between them. CDR3 size: 13 residues. The CDR3 DNA reads as TGCAGCGTTTGGGGGATCCACACCGGGGAGCTGTTTTTT. As protein: CSVWGIHTGELFF.

The rearrangement links TRBV7-9 to TRBJ1-5; D is ambiguous. CDR1 SEHNR and CDR2 FQNEAQ come from the germline V gene (reference sequence). V was pared by 0 bases and J by 7 bases, with 4 bases between. This CDR3 has 12 amino acids. CDR3: CASSLAEQPQHF. CDR3 bases: TGTGCCAGCAGCTTAGCGGAACAGCCCCAGCATTTT.

This clone showed up many times. In the same sample, other DNA sequences code for this CDR3. The chain carries TRBV5-1 and TRBJ2-1; D remains ambiguous. CDR1 is SGHRS, CDR2 YFSETQ, per germline. V was cut by 4 bases and J by 4 bases, with 6 bases left in between. The CDR3 is made up of 12 amino acids. The CDR3 nucleotides are TGCGCCAGCAGCCTCGCTTACAATGAGCAGTTCTTC. Amino acids: CASSLAYNEQFF.

V usage is TRBV28 and J usage is TRBJ2-3, with 9 bases that match TRBD2. Germline CDR1 is MDHEN and CDR2 is SYDVKM. The CDR3 consists of 15 residues. The V segment lost 4 bases and the J segment 4 bases; nucleotides outside the gene matches: 6. CDR3 region: CASSSPSGIADTQYF. The CDR3 coding sequence is TGTGCCAGCAGTTCGCCTAGCGGGATAGCAGATACGCAGTATTTT.

The J gene is TRBJ2-5, the V gene TRBV6-5; 7 nucleotides agree with TRBD1. Germline values: CDR1 MNHEY, CDR2 SVGAGI. The junction had 5 bases not matched to a gene; V was cut back by 5 bases and J by 2 bases. The CDR3 totals 14 residues. The CDR3 bases are TGTGCCAGCAGTCAACCGGGACAGCAAGAGACCCAGTACTTC. It is translated as CASSQPGQQETQYF.

The chain employs TRBV30 and TRBJ1-1; unclear D gene. There are 15 residues in the CDR3. Trimming took 3 bases from V and 0 from J, leaving 14 bases between them. Per germline, CDR1 GTSNPN and CDR2 SVGIG (reference sequence). The CDR3 here is CAWSGNEVLNTEAFF. The DNA of the CDR3 is TGTGCCTGGAGCGGGAACGAGGTTTTGAACACTGAAGCTTTCTTT.

V gene TRBV29-1 combines with J gene TRBJ1-5, with a tentative D call TRBD1 (5 bases). The CDR3 covers 13 residues. CDR1 is SQVTM and CDR2 is ANQGSEA in the germline V gene. Trimming shortened V by 4 bases and J by 3 bases, and 10 bases separated the two germline ends. The CDR3 nucleotides are TGCAGCGTTGCGGGGGAAGACAATCAGCCCCAGCATTTT. Residues: CSVAGEDNQPQHF. The full variable domain, rest sourced from reference TRBV29-1 and TRBJ1-5, is SAVISQKPSRDICQRGTSLTIQCQVDSQVTMMFWYRQQPGQSLTLIATANQGSEATYESGFVIDKFPISRPNLTFSTLTVSNMSPEDSSIYLCSVAGEDNQPQHFGDGTRLSIL.

The chain is built from TRBV28 and TRBJ2-3; D remains unclear. CDR1 is MDHEN and CDR2 is SYDVKM in the germline V gene. CDR3 length: 12 residues. Deletions cut 4 bases from V and 4 bases from J, with 6 bases between. CDR3 sequence reads: CASSSIPDTQYF. The CDR3 DNA reads as TGTGCCAGCAGTTCCATCCCAGATACGCAGTATTTT. Supplemented by reference TRBV28 and TRBJ2-3, the full variable domain reads DVKVTQSSRYLVKRTGEKVFLECVQDMDHENMFWYRQDPGLGLRLIYFSYDVKMKEKGDIPEGYSVSREKKERFSLILESASTNQTSMYLCASSSIPDTQYFGPGTRLTVL.

The chain links TRBV3-1 (or the pseudogene TRBV3-2) to TRBJ2-7; 12 nucleotides agree with TRBD2. Losses at the gene ends were 4 bases for V and 2 bases for J; bases not matched to a gene: 3. Germline V gives CDR1 LGHDT, CDR2 YNNKEL (reference sequence). This CDR3 is 15 amino acids long. The CDR3 protein is CASSPGLAGTYEQYF. The CDR3 DNA reads as TGTGCCAGCAGCCCTGGACTAGCGGGGACCTACGAGCAGTACTTC.

The chain recombines TRBV3-1 (or the pseudogene TRBV3-2) with TRBJ1-2, with D perhaps TRBD1 (6 bases). The CDR3 totals 15 residues. Germline V gives CDR1 LGHDT, CDR2 YNNKEL (reference sequence). Trimming removed 3 bases at V and 4 bases at J, with 15 bases between. In DNA form, the CDR3 reads TGTGCCAGCAGCCAGGGGGCGGCTCGGAGCTATGGCTACACCTTC. This encodes CASSQGAARSYGYTF.

The rearrangement links TRBV11-2 to TRBJ2-7; 9 nucleotides align to TRBD2. Germline loops: CDR1 SGHAT, CDR2 FQNNGV. This CDR3 has 15 amino acids. V dropped 2 bases and J dropped 4; count of bases not matched to a gene: 6. CDR3 DNA sequence: TGTGCCAGCAGCTTAACGGCTAGCGGGATATACGAGCAGTACTTC. Translating gives CASSLTASGIYEQYF.

The chain has TRBV2 and TRBJ2-7, with TRBD2 matching 8 bases. The CDR3 is 15 amino acids. Germline trimming cut 7 bases from V and 6 bases from J; bases unmatched to any gene: 14. CDR1 is SNHLY, CDR2 FYNNEI, per germline. The CDR3 reads CASKEDGAGVAEQYF. CDR3 sequence (DNA): TGTGCCAGCAAGGAAGACGGAGCGGGAGTCGCCGAGCAGTACTTC.

The CDR3 is CASSPLGRPGTEAFF. The CDR3 nucleotides are TGTGCCAGCAGTCCATTGGGACGGCCAGGGACTGAAGCTTTCTTT. V usage is TRBV28 and J usage is TRBJ1-1; maybe TRBD1 (5 bases). The CDR3 spans 15 residues. The germline V gene encodes CDR1 MDHEN and CDR2 SYDVKM. Trimming pared 5 bases from V and 5 bases from J, leaving 18 bases between.

V and J are TRBV19 and TRBJ1-2, with D possibly matching TRBD1 (5 bases). The ends were cut back, 5 bases at V and 7 bases at J, with 14 bases in the middle. Germline-derived CDR1 and CDR2 are LNHDA and SQIVND (reference sequence). The CDR3 contains 13 residues. The CDR3 sequence is CASSVGQGSGYTF. The CDR3 coding sequence is TGTGCCAGTAGTGTCGGGCAGGGAAGTGGCTACACCTTC.

The rearrangement joins TRBV5-1 to TRBJ2-1; D possibly uses TRBD1 or TRBD2 (5 bases each). Germline assignment: CDR1 SGHRS and CDR2 YFSETQ. The CDR3 is made up of 14 amino acids. V was shortened by 0 bases and J by 6 bases, with 10 bases between the two germline ends. The CDR3 DNA reads TGCGCCAGCAGCTTGGGGGACCCACGCAATGAGCAGTTCTTC. Translation: CASSLGDPRNEQFF.

The rearrangement uses TRBV19 and TRBJ1-5, with a possible D match to TRBD1 (6 bases). Per germline, CDR1 LNHDA and CDR2 SQIVND (reference sequence). Between the trimmed V and J ends, which lost 10 bases and 6 bases, there was a span of 16 bases. CDR3 length: 13 residues. CDR3 nucleotide sequence: TGTGCCACCAAGACAGGTGTGGGTCAGCCCCAGCATTTT. Its protein is CATKTGVGQPQHF.

The chain links TRBV20-1 to TRBJ2-3; D is unresolved. Germline lookup yields CDR1 DFQATT and CDR2 SNEGSKA (reference sequence). CDR3 length equals 11 residues. The V end was cut by 6 bases, the J end by 4 bases, with 8 bases between. CDR3 nucleotide sequence: TGCAGTGCCCCCAACGCAGATACGCAGTATTTT. This encodes CSAPNADTQYF.

This clone was seen a single time. V and J are TRBV11-1 and TRBJ2-2; TRBD1 aligns across 7 bases. The trim removed 4 bases at V and 2 bases at J, leaving 7 bases unmatched. The CDR3 covers 16 residues. Germline-derived CDR1 and CDR2 are SGHAT and FQDESV (reference sequence). Here the CDR3 DNA reads TGTGCCAGCAGCTCGAACCGGGACAGAAACACCGGGGAGCTGTTTTTT. This translates into CASSSNRDRNTGELFF.

A single count supports this clone. This chain uses TRBV29-1 with TRBJ1-3; perhaps TRBD1 as D (5 bases). CDR1 is SQVTM and CDR2 is ANQGSEA in the germline V gene. The V and J ends lost 4 bases and 4 bases respectively, with 8 bases between them. The CDR3 length is 12 residues. CDR3 protein: CSVGGRGNTIYF. The DNA for the CDR3 is TGCAGCGTTGGGGGACGGGGAAACACCATATATTTT.

The chain employs TRBV7-2 and TRBJ1-2; TRBD1 agrees at 9 bases. Germline CDR1 is SGHTA and CDR2 is FQGNSA. The length of the CDR3 is 15 residues. V was pared by 2 bases and J by 5 bases, with 6 bases of the junction left unmatched. The CDR3 reads CASSLPQGARYGYTF. For the CDR3, the DNA is TGTGCCAGCAGCTTACCACAGGGGGCGAGGTATGGCTACACCTTC.

The chain links TRBV24-1 to TRBJ2-3; D may be TRBD1 or TRBD2 (6 bases each). The ends were cut back, 5 bases at V and 3 bases at J, with 11 bases in the middle. This CDR3 region has 14 residues. The V gene's germline CDR1 is KGHDR and CDR2 SFDVKD. The CDR3 protein is CATSGGGRTDTQYF. In nucleotides, the CDR3 is TGTGCCACCAGTGGTGGGGGGCGGACAGATACGCAGTATTTT.

The rearrangement joins TRBV11-2 to TRBJ2-5; D gene uncertain. The CDR3 totals 11 residues. With 5 bases removed from V and 5 bases from J, the gap between germline ends came to 6 bases. Germline CDR1 and CDR2: SGHAT and FQNNGV. The CDR3 is CASSQQETQYF. The CDR3 DNA reads TGTGCCAGCAGCCAGCAGGAGACCCAGTACTTC. Looking up the rest from reference TRBV11-2 and TRBJ2-5 gives the full variable domain: EAGVAQSPRYKIIEKRQSVAFWCNPISGHATLYWYQQILGQGPKLLIQFQNNGVVDDSQLPKDRFSAERLKGVDSTLKIQPAKLEDSAVYLCASSQQETQYFGPGTRLLVL.

The chain couples TRBV6-2 or TRBV6-3 to TRBJ1-2; no clear D. The ends were cut back, 6 bases at V and 4 bases at J, with 12 bases in the middle. Germline lookup yields CDR1 MNHEY and CDR2 SVGEGT. This CDR3 is built from 13 residues. Written as DNA, the CDR3 is TGTGCCAGCAGCACGCCTTGGACCTATGGCTACACCTTC. It translates to CASSTPWTYGYTF.

This rearrangement joins TRBV2 to TRBJ2-3, with D perhaps assigned TRBD1 or TRBD2 (5 bases each). The CDR3 loop spans 16 amino acids. V was clipped by 6 bases and J by 3 bases, with 19 bases between them. Germline V gene sequence: CDR1 SNHLY, CDR2 FYNNEI. CDR3 residues: CASRRATQGTTDTQYF. Here the CDR3 DNA reads TGTGCCAGCAGGCGGGCGACCCAGGGTACGACAGATACGCAGTATTTT.

The rearrangement links TRBV5-4 to TRBJ2-7; 7 bases map to TRBD1. The ends lost 0 bases at V and 1 base at J; junction bases unmatched: 4. The CDR3 is 15 residues long. CDR1 is SGHNT and CDR2 is YYREEE in the germline V gene (reference sequence). CDR3 protein: CASSLGQGESYEQYF. In DNA form, the CDR3 reads TGTGCCAGCAGCTTGGGGCAGGGGGAGTCCTACGAGCAGTACTTC.

This sequence joins TRBV5-8 and TRBJ1-6; 9 bases are shared with TRBD1. The CDR3 has 13 amino acids. CDR1 is SGHTS, CDR2 YDEGEE, per germline. The V gene end was trimmed by 5 bases and the J gene end by 7 bases; junction bases not matched to a gene: 1. The CDR3: CASRDRGNSPLHF. CDR3 DNA: TGTGCCAGCAGGGACAGGGGAAATTCACCCCTCCACTTT.

The chain uses TRBV5-5 and TRBJ2-5; D gene uncertain. The CDR3 is 13 amino acids. Germline assignment: CDR1 SGHKS and CDR2 YYEKEE (reference sequence). With 1 base removed from V and 5 bases from J, the gap between germline ends came to 9 bases. The CDR3 reads CASSLLMRETQYF. The CDR3 DNA reads as TGTGCCAGCAGCTTGCTGATGAGGGAGACCCAGTACTTC.